A single sample gave rise to the 5 T cell receptor beta chains below, sequenced in a study of cytomegalovirus exposure and HLA in healthy donors. A multiplex PCR was run with 60 Vbeta primers and 13 Jbeta primers. Sequencing used immunoSEQ multiplex PCR; TCRdb keeps in-frame clones, though not all of them. This table holds 130,000 to 150,000 clones, around 67% found once. Sequencing input: PBMCs. These receptors all stem from a woman aged 18-29 years in good health and CMV-seronegative.

The chain joins TRBV5-4 to TRBJ1-1; TRBD1 agrees at 8 bases. Looked up from germline, CDR1 is SGHNT and CDR2 is YYREEE (reference sequence). Trimming removed 4 bases from V and 7 bases from J; junction bases left unmatched: 12. The CDR3 loop spans 15 amino acids. The CDR3 loop reads CASSGTTGQGGEAFF. Here the CDR3 DNA reads TGTGCCAGCAGCGGAACCACAGGACAGGGTGGTGAAGCTTTCTTT.

The V and J genes are TRBV2 and TRBJ2-1, with 12 bases aligning to TRBD2. Unmatched junction bases numbered 3, after V lost 6 bases and J lost 3 bases. From germline, CDR1 is SNHLY and CDR2 FYNNEI. The CDR3 runs 15 residues. CDR3 coding DNA: TGTGCCAGCAGAGAGACTAGCGGGAGCTACAATGAGCAGTTCTTC. This codes for CASRETSGSYNEQFF.

This clone occurred once. The V and J genes are TRBV5-4 and TRBJ2-3, with 12 bases identical to TRBD2. V was pared by 5 bases and J by 3 bases, with 1 base of the junction left unmatched. Germline V gives CDR1 SGHNT, CDR2 YYREEE (reference sequence). The CDR3 runs to 14 residues. DNA of the CDR3: TGTGCCAGCAGGCTAGCGGGGGGGACAGATACGCAGTATTTT. Amino acids: CASRLAGGTDTQYF. The whole variable domain, filled in from reference TRBV5-4 and TRBJ2-3, reads ETGVTQSPTHLIKTRGQQVTLRCSSQSGHNTVSWYQQALGQGPQFIFQYYREEENGRGNFPPRFSGLQFPNYSSELNVNALELDDSALYLCASRLAGGTDTQYFGPGTRLTVL.

This chain connects TRBV2 to TRBJ1-1; 7 nucleotides align to TRBD1. The trim removed 7 bases at V and 0 bases at J, leaving 8 bases unmatched. CDR3 length equals 15 residues. Germline CDR1 reads SNHLY; CDR2 reads FYNNEI. CDR3 DNA: TGTGCCAGCAAGTTCGGGACAGTTATGAACACTGAAGCTTTCTTT. This gives the protein CASKFGTVMNTEAFF.

This chain connects TRBV29-1 to TRBJ1-2, with a possible D match to TRBD1 (5 bases). Between the trimmed V and J ends, which lost 7 bases and 6 bases, there was a span of 12 bases. There are 11 residues in the CDR3. From germline, CDR1 is SQVTM and CDR2 ANQGSEA. DNA of the CDR3: TGCAGCGACGGGACTAAGGATGGCTACACCTTC. This sequence encodes CSDGTKDGYTF.